This TCR beta chain originates from a study of blood T cell repertoires in COVID-19. This clone was picked up one time. Authors' data handling: Nucleated cell number was recorded as an estimate derived from reference gene primer amplification. TCRdb's copy holds only in-frame clones and misses some; the assay was immunoSEQ multiplex PCR. V, J and clone size derive from that table, while D and trimming were established from the DNA sequence. The sample includes 150,000 to 200,000 clones, about 85% of them seen just once. V lost 5 bases to trimming and J lost 10 bases; unmatched junction nucleotides: 8. The CDR3 loop spans 13 amino acids.

The chain combines TRBV12-3 or TRBV12-4 with TRBJ1-2; 9 bases agree with TRBD1. Sequenced input: peripheral blood. This clonotype was sampled from a man in his 70s with active or convalescent COVID-19. The CDR3, as DNA: TGTGCCAGCAGTCCTGGGACAGGGCTTGACTACACCTTC. It translates to CASSPGTGLDYTF.